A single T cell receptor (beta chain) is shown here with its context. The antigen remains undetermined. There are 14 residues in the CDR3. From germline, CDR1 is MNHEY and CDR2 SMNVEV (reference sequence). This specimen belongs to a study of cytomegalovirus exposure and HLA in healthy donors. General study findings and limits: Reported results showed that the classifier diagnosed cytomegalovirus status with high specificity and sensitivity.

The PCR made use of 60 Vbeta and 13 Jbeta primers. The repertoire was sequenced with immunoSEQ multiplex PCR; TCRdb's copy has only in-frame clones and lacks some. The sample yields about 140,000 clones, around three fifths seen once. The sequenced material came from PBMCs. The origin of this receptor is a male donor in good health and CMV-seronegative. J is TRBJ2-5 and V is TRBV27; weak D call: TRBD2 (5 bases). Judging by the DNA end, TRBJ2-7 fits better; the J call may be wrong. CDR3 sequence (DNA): TGTGCCAGCAGTTTGGCAGGAGGTACGTACGAGCAGTACTTC. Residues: CASSLAGGTYEQYF.